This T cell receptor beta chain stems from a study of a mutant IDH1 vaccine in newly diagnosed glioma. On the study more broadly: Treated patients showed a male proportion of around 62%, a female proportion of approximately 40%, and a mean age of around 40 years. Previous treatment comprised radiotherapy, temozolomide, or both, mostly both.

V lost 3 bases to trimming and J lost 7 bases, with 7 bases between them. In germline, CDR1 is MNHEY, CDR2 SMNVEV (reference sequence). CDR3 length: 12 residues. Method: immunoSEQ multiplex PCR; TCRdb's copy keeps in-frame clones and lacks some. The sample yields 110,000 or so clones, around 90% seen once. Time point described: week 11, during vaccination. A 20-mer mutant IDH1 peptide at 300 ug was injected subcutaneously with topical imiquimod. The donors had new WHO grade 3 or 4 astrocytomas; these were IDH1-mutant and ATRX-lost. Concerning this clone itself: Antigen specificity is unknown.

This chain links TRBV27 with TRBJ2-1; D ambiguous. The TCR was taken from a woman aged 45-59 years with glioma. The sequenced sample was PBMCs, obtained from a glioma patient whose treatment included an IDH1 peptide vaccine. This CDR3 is CASSLAANEQFF. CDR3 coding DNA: TGTGCCAGCAGTTTGGCGGCTAATGAGCAGTTCTTC.